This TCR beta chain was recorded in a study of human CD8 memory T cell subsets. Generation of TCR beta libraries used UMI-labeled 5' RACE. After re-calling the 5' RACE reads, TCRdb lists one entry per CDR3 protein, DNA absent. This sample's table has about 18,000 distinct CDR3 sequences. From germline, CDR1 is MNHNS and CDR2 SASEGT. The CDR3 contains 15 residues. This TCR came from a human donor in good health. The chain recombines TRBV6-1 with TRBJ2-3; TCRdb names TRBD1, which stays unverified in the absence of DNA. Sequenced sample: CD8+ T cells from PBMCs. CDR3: CASIPQGAGPDTQYF.